The 2 T cell receptor beta chains below were found in one sample sequenced in a study of shared clonotypes between healthy human individuals. The assay was immunoSEQ multiplex PCR, and TCRdb's table has in-frame clones only and misses some. The sample lists around 2.5 million clones, more than 85% occurring once. The sequenced sample consisted of naive CD4+ T cells from PBMCs. The sample's subset: CD45RA+ positively selected. Receptor source: a young man in good health. Some clones in this sample may be carry-over from other donors' samples.

The CDR3 bases are TGCGCCAGCAGCCAAGACCCACAGGGGGCACTTGGCTACACCTTC. This sequence encodes CASSQDPQGALGYTF. The chain uses TRBV4-3 and TRBJ1-2; TRBD1 agrees at 9 bases. The germline V gene encodes CDR1 LGHNA and CDR2 YSLEER. The ends lost 0 bases at V and 7 bases at J; junction bases unmatched: 6. The CDR3 consists of 15 residues.

The rearrangement links TRBV6-1 to TRBJ2-7, with D perhaps assigned TRBD1 or TRBD2 (5 bases each). The CDR3 has 13 amino acids. Germline V CDR1 and CDR2: MNHNS, SASEGT. Trimming cost V 6 bases and J 5 bases, with 14 bases left between them. The CDR3 loop is CASRGVNSDEQYF. The CDR3 bases are TGTGCCAGCAGGGGGGTGAATAGCGACGAGCAGTACTTC.